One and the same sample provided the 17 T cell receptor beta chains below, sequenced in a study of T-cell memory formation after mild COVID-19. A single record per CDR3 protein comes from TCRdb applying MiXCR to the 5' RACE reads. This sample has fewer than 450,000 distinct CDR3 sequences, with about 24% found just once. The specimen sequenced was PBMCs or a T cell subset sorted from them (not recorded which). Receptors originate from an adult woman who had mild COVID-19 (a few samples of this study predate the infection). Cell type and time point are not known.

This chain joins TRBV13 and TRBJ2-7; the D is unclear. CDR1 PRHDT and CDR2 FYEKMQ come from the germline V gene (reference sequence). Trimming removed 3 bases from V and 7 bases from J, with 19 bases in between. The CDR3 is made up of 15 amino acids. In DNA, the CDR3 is TGTGCCAGCAGCTTTACGGTGCCAAGTTCGAGGGAGCAGTACTTC. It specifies CASSFTVPSSREQYF.

CDR3 loop: CASSLFLGGNGKNIQYF. CDR3 coding DNA: TGTGCCAGCAGCTTATTTCTCGGCGGTAATGGCAAAAACATTCAGTACTTC. This chain joins TRBV7-9 and TRBJ2-4, with D uncertain. This CDR3 has 17 residues. The germline V and J ends were trimmed by 2 bases and 3 bases, with 17 bases remaining between them. The V gene's germline CDR1 is SEHNR and CDR2 FQNEAQ (reference sequence). Together with reference TRBV7-9 and TRBJ2-4, the CDR3 gives the full variable domain: DTGVSQNPRHKITKRGQNVTFRCDPISEHNRLYWYRQTLGQGPEFLTYFQNEAQLEKSRLLSDRFSAERPKGSFSTLEIQRTEQGDSAMYLCASSLFLGGNGKNIQYFGAGTRLSVL.

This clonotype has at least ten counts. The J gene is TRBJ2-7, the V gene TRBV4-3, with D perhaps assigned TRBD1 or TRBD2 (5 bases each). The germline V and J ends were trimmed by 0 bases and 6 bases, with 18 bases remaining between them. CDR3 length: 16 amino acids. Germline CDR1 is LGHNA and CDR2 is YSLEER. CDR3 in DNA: TGCGCCAGCAGCCAAGATCTGGGAGAAGGGGCGAGCGAGCAGTACTTC. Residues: CASSQDLGEGASEQYF.

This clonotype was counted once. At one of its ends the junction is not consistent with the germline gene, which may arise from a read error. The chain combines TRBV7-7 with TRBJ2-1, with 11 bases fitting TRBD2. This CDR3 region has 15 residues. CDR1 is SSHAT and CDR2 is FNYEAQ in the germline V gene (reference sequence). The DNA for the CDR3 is TGTGCTAGCAGCTTAACTAGCGGGAGATGGAATGAGCAGTTCTTC. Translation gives CASSLTSGRWNEQFF.

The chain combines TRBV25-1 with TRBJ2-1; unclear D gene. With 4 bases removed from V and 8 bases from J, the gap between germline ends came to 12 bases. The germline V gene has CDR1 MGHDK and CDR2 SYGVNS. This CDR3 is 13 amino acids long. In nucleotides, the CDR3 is TGTGCCAGCAGTGTACATGGTGCGCATGAGCAGTTCTTC. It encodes CASSVHGAHEQFF.

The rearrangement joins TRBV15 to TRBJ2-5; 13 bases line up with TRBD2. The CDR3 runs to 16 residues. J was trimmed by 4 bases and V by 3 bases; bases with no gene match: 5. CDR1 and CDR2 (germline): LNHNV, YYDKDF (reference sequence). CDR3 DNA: TGTGCCACCAGCAGGGATACTAGCGGGAGGGGAGAGACCCAGTACTTC. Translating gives CATSRDTSGRGETQYF. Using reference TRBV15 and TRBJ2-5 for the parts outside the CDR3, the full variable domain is DAMVIQNPRYQVTQFGKPVTLSCSQTLNHNVMYWYQQKSSQAPKLLFHYYDKDFNNEADTPDNFQSRRPNTSFCFLDIRSPGLGDTAMYLCATSRDTSGRGETQYFGPGTRLLVL.

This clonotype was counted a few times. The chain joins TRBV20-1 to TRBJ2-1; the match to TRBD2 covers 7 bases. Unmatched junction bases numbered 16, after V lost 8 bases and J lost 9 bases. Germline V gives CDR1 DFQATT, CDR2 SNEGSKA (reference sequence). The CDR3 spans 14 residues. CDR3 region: CSWQSGGPRGEQFF. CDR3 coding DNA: TGCAGTTGGCAGTCGGGAGGCCCACGCGGTGAGCAGTTCTTC.

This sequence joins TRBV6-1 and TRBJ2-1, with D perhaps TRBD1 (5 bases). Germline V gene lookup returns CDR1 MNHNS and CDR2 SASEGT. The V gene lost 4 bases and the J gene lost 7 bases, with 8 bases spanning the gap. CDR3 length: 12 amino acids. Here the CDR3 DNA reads TGTGCCAGCAGTGCTAGGGGAAATGAGCAGTTCTTC. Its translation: CASSARGNEQFF.

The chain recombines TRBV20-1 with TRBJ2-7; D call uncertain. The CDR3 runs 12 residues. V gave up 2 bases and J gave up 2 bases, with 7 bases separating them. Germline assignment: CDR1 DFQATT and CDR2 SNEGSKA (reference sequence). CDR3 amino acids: CSARLNTYEQYF. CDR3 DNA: TGCAGTGCTAGACTCAACACCTACGAGCAGTACTTC.

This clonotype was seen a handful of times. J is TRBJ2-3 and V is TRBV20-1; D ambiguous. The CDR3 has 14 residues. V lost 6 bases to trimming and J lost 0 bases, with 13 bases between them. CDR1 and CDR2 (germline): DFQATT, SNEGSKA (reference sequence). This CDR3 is CSAHPRKSTDTQYF. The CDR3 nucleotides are TGCAGTGCCCACCCCCGAAAGAGCACAGATACGCAGTATTTT.

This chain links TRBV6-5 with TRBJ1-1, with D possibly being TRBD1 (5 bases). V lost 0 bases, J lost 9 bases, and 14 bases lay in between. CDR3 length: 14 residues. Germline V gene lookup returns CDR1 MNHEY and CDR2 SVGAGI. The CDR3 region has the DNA TGTGCCAGCAGTTACTCTGTTGAGGGACCGAAAGCTTTCTTT. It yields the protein CASSYSVEGPKAFF.

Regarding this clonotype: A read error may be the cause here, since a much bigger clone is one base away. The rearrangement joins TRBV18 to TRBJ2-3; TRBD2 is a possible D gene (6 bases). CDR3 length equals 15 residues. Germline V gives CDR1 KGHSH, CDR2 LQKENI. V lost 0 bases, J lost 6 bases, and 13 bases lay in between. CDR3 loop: CASSPPGSTRDTQYF. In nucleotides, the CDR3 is TGTGCCAGCTCACCACCCGGGAGTACCCGTGATACGCAGTATTTT. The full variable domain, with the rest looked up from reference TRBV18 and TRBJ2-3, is NAGVMQNPRHLVRRRGQEARLRCSPMKGHSHVYWYRQLPEEGLKFMVYLQKENIIDESGMPKERFSAEFPKEGPSILRIQQVVRGDSAAYFCASSPPGSTRDTQYFGPGTRLTVL.

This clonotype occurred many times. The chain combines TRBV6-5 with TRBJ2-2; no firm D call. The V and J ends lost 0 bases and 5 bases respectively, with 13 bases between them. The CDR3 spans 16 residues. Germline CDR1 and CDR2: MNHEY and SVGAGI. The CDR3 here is CASSYSDPGWTGELFF. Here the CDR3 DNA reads TGTGCCAGCAGTTACTCTGACCCTGGATGGACCGGGGAGCTGTTTTTT.

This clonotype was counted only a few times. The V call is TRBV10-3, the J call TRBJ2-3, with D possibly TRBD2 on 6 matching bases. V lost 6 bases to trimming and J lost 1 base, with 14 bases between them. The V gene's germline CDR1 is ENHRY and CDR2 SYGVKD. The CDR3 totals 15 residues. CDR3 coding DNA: TGTGCCATCAGCGCGGGATTCTCTGGCACAGATACGCAGTATTTT. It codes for CAISAGFSGTDTQYF.

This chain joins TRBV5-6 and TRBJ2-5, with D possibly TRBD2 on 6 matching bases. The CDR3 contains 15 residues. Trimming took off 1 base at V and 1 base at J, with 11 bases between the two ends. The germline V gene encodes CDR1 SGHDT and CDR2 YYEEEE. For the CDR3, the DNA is TGTGCCAGCAGCTTGTGGAGGGGACTCCAAGAGACCCAGTACTTC. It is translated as CASSLWRGLQETQYF. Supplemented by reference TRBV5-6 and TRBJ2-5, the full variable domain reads DAGVTQSPTHLIKTRGQQVTLRCSPKSGHDTVSWYQQALGQGPQFIFQYYEEEERQRGNFPDRFSGHQFPNYSSELNVNALLLGDSALYLCASSLWRGLQETQYFGPGTRLLVL.

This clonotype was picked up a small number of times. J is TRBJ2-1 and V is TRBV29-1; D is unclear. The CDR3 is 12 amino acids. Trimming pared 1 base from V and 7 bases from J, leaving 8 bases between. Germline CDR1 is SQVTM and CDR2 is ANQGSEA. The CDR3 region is CSVEGGTNEQFF. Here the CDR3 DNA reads TGCAGCGTTGAAGGGGGTACTAATGAGCAGTTCTTC.

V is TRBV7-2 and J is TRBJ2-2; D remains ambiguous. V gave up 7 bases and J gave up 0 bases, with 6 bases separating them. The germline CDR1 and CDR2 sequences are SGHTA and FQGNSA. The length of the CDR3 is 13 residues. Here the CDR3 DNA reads TGTGCCAGCACCCCAGCGAACACCGGGGAGCTGTTTTTT. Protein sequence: CASTPANTGELFF.